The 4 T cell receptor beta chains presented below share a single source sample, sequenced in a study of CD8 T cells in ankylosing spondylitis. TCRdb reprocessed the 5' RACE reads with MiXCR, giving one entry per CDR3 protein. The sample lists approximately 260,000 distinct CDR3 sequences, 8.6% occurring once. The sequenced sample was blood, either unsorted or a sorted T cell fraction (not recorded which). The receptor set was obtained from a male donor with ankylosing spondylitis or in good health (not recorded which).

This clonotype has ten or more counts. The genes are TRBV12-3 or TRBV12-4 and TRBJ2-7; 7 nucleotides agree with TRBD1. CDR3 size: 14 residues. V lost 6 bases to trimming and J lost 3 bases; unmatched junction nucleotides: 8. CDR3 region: CASSPGQPVYEQYF. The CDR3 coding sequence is TGTGCCAGCAGCCCGGGACAGCCAGTCTACGAGCAGTACTTC.

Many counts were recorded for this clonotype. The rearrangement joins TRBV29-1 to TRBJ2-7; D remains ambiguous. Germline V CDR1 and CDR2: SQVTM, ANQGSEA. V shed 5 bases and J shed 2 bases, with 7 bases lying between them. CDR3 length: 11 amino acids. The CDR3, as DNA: TGCAGCGTTTGGGGAACCTACGAGCAGTACTTC. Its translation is CSVWGTYEQYF.

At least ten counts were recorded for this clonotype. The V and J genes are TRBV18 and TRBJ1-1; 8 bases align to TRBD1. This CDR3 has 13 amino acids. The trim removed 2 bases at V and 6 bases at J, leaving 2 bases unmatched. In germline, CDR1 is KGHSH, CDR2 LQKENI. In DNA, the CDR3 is TGTGCCAGCTCACCAGCAGGGGGCCCTGAAGCTTTCTTT. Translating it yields CASSPAGGPEAFF.

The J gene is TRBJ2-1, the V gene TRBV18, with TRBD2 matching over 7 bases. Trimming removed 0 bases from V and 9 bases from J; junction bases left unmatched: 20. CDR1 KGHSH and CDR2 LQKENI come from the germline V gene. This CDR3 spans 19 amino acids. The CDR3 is CASSPPYGRGTTFTPEQFF. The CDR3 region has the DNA TGTGCCAGCTCACCACCGTACGGACGTGGGACTACGTTCACCCCTGAGCAGTTCTTC.